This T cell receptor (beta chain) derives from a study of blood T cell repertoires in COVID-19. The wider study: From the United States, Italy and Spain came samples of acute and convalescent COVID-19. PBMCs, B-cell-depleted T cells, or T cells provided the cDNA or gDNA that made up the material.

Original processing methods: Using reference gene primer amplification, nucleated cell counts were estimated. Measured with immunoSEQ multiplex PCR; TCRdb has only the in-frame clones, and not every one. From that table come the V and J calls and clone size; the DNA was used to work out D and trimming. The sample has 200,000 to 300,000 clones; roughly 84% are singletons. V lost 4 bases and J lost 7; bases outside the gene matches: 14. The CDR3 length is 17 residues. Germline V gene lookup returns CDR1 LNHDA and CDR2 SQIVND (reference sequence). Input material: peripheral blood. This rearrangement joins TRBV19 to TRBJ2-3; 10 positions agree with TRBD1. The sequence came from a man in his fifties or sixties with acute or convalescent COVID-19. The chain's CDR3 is CASSKVDRGPGGYTQYF. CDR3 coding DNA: TGTGCCAGTAGTAAGGTCGACAGGGGGCCAGGGGGGTATACGCAGTATTTT.